A selection of T cell receptor beta chains follows, all from one sample in a study of T cell repertoires in cytomegalovirus infection. TCRdb reanalysed the reads using MiXCR and keeps one entry per CDR3 protein. This sample carries a few hundred thousand distinct CDR3 sequences, roughly 9.5% of them seen once, and the ten largest clones take 4.3%. The sequencing input was PBMCs. These receptors all come from a human donor in good health (CMV status not recorded). Some clones in this sample may be carry-over from other donors' samples. CDR3s include the opening cysteine and the closing phenylalanine or tryptophan. Each record gives: D gene, CDR3 length, J gene, clone size, V gene, CDR3 DNA, CDR3 protein. A D gene is named only where the DNA matches it firmly. Clone size appears in some rows only: once, few, many, or a class for an expanded clone.

.,14,TRBJ2-5,many,TRBV7-2,TGTGCCAGCAGCTTAGGCCAGATGGGAGAGACCCAGTACTTC,CASSLGQMGETQYF
.,14,TRBJ1-6,.,TRBV20-1,TGCAGTGCCTATTACCCAGGGATCTCCTCACCCCTCCACTTT,CSAYYPGISSPLHF
TRBD1,15,TRBJ1-4,many,TRBV6-1,TGTGCCAGCAGTGAATCGGACAGGGTCAGAGAAAAACTGTTTTTT,CASSESDRVREKLFF
TRBD2,14,TRBJ2-1,many,TRBV7-3,TGTGCCAGCAGCCCTACAACTAGCGCGGGGGAGCAGTTCTTC,CASSPTTSAGEQFF
TRBD1,15,TRBJ2-3,few,TRBV20-1,TGCAGTGCTCGCACCGGACAGGGGGCCCCAGATACGCAGTATTTT,CSARTGQGAPDTQYF
TRBD2,16,TRBJ2-3,many,TRBV7-2,TGTGCCAGCAGCTCCGAGCGGGGCCCTCAGGGAGATACGCAGTATTTT,CASSSERGPQGDTQYF
.,17,TRBJ1-2,many,TRBV7-9,TGTGCCAGCAGCTGGAGGGACCAGGGGCTGTTTAACTATGGCTACACCTTC,CASSWRDQGLFNYGYTF
.,15,TRBJ2-5,many,TRBV13,TGTGCCAGCAGCCCCCTGACAGGACTCCAAGAGACCCAGTACTTC,CASSPLTGLQETQYF
TRBD2,14,TRBJ2-3,many,TRBV7-2,TGTGCCAGCAGCAGGACTAGCGGGATAGATACGCAGTATTTT,CASSRTSGIDTQYF
TRBD1,13,TRBJ1-1,many,TRBV7-8,TGTGCCAGCAGCCAAACGACAGGGGCGGAAGCTTTCTTT,CASSQTTGAEAFF
.,13,TRBJ2-3,few,TRBV2,TGTGCCAGCGTCCGGGAGATCACAGATACGCAGTATTTT,CASVREITDTQYF
TRBD2,15,TRBJ2-1,few,TRBV27,TGTGCCAGCAGTTTATTAGCGGGAAGGAACAATGAGCAGTTCTTC,CASSLLAGRNNEQFF
.,16,TRBJ1-1,.,TRBV20-1,TGCAGTGCTAGAGATCAGTTGGTGCACGATAACACTGAAGCTTTCTTT,CSARDQLVHDNTEAFF
.,13,TRBJ2-7,few,TRBV5-3,TGTGCCAGCAGCTTCGTTTTGAGGTACGAGCAGTACTTC,CASSFVLRYEQYF
.,12,TRBJ2-5,.,TRBV28,TGTGCCAGCAGGGGAACAGGGGAGACCCAGTACTTC,CASRGTGETQYF
.,16,TRBJ1-2,many,TRBV6-1,TGTGCCAGCAGCAACACAGGGACCCGGCGGCGATATGGCTACACCTTC,CASSNTGTRRRYGYTF
.,16,TRBJ2-5,few,TRBV19,TGTGCCAGTAGTATCCCTGGAGGGTGGCAGCGAGAGACCCAGTACTTC,CASSIPGGWQRETQYF
TRBD1,15,TRBJ2-7,.,TRBV7-2,TGTGCCAGCAGCTCTCCGACAGGGAAGTACTACGAGCAGTACTTC,CASSSPTGKYYEQYF
.,14,TRBJ2-4,few,TRBV6-5,TGTGCCACCCAGCGATCGTGGGGAGGAAACATTCAGTACTTC,CATQRSWGGNIQYF
TRBD2,16,TRBJ2-2,.,TRBV11-2,TGTGCCAGCAGCTTAAGGACTAGCATGGATTACGGGGAGCTGTTTTTT,CASSLRTSMDYGELFF
.,15,TRBJ2-1,.,TRBV20-1,TGCAGTGCCGCCGGTCGGGGACGCTCCTACAATGAGCAGTTCTTC,CSAAGRGRSYNEQFF
.,17,TRBJ1-6,.,TRBV4-3,TGCGCCAGCAGCCAAGGCCTCGGGACCCACCCTAATTCACCCCTCCACTTT,CASSQGLGTHPNSPLHF
.,13,TRBJ1-2,.,TRBV19,TGTGCCAGTAGTAAAGGACACCTTCACGGCTACACCTTC,CASSKGHLHGYTF
.,16,TRBJ2-1,.,TRBV28,TGTGCCAGCAGTTTTGAGTGGGCCATACGGGACAATGAGCAGTTCTTC,CASSFEWAIRDNEQFF
.,13,TRBJ2-2,.,TRBV25-1,TGTGCCAGCAGTTTCCAACACACCGGGGAGCTGTTTTTT,CASSFQHTGELFF
TRBD2,16,TRBJ2-1,many,TRBV7-2,TGTGCCAGCAGCCCCCGGCTAGCGGGAGTGGGAAATGAGCAGTTCTTC,CASSPRLAGVGNEQFF
.,13,TRBJ2-1,few,TRBV28,TGTGCCAGCAGTTTGGGGGGCTTCGGTGAGCAGTTCTTC,CASSLGGFGEQFF
.,14,TRBJ2-3,few,TRBV7-2,TGTGCCAGCAGCCCCAGGATCCACCTGGATACGCAGTATTTT,CASSPRIHLDTQYF
.,15,TRBJ2-2,many,TRBV7-6,TGTGCCAGATATCGACCTGTGGGGCCCGTCCAAGATCTGTTTTTT,CARYRPVGPVQDLFF
TRBD2,15,TRBJ2-5,many,TRBV7-2,TGTGCCAGCAGCTCCACTACCGGGAGGGGGGAGACCCAGTACTTC,CASSSTTGRGETQYF
TRBD1,16,TRBJ2-3,.,TRBV6-6,TGTGCCAGCAGTTACGGGGGACAGGGTCGCACAGATACGCAGTATTTT,CASSYGGQGRTDTQYF
.,13,TRBJ1-4,many,TRBV6-1,TGTGCCAGCAGTACCGGACGTGAAATAAAACTGTTTTTT,CASSTGREIKLFF
.,14,TRBJ2-1,few,TRBV24-1,TGTGCCACCAGTGGGGCGGGCTCCTACAATGAGCAGTTCTTC,CATSGAGSYNEQFF
.,15,TRBJ1-6,few,TRBV5-1,TGCGCCAGCAGCCCTGTTTCAGGGTCCCCTTCACCCCTCCACTTT,CASSPVSGSPSPLHF
TRBD1,14,TRBJ2-2,few,TRBV19,TGTGCCAGTAGTCGATTCCAGGGGGCCGGGGAGCTGTTTTTT,CASSRFQGAGELFF
.,13,TRBJ2-3,few,TRBV20-1,TGCAGTGCGCGACTAGTGGGAGCAGATACGCAGTATTTT,CSARLVGADTQYF
TRBD1,15,TRBJ1-2,many,TRBV7-9,TGTGCCAGCAGCGTTGGACAGGGGGGAAGCTATGGCTACACCTTC,CASSVGQGGSYGYTF
.,12,TRBJ1-2,.,TRBV7-2,TGTGCCAGCAGCTTTCGGGGCTCTGGCTACACCTTC,CASSFRGSGYTF
.,16,TRBJ2-7,many,TRBV28,TGTGCCAGCAGTAGGGCCGTTGGGGCGAGGGGCTACGAGCAGTACTTC,CASSRAVGARGYEQYF
TRBD2,15,TRBJ2-7,many,TRBV7-2,TGTGCCAGCAGCCGCCAGATGACTAGCGTCTACGAGCAGTACTTC,CASSRQMTSVYEQYF
TRBD2,17,TRBJ2-3,.,TRBV25-1,TGTGCCAGCAGTGAGCAGGTAGCGGGGGGGAGCACAGATACGCAGTATTTT,CASSEQVAGGSTDTQYF
TRBD1,16,TRBJ1-4,many,TRBV12-3/TRBV12-4,TGTGCCAGCAGTTTACGGCCGGGACAGCAGAATGAAAAACTGTTTTTT,CASSLRPGQQNEKLFF
TRBD1,14,TRBJ1-5,few,TRBV20-1,TGCAGTGCTAGATCGGGACAGGGGAATCAGCCCCAGCATTTT,CSARSGQGNQPQHF
TRBD1,15,TRBJ1-1,.,TRBV7-8,TGTGCCAGCAGTATTCGGACAGGGAGGATTTCTGAAGCTTTCTTT,CASSIRTGRISEAFF
TRBD1,13,TRBJ2-7,.,TRBV29-1,TGCAGCGTTGAGGGACAGGGCTTCTACGAGCAGTACTTC,CSVEGQGFYEQYF
.,14,TRBJ1-5,many,TRBV7-2,TGTGCCAGCAGCTTAGCAAGACAGAATCAGCCCCAGCATTTT,CASSLARQNQPQHF